The rows below give T cell receptor beta chains drawn from one sample of a study of blood T cell repertoires in COVID-19. Produced via immunoSEQ multiplex PCR; TCRdb's table is partial and in-frame only. The table has approximately 300,000 clones, 90% seen once. Specimen: PBMCs or T cells enriched from blood (not recorded which). Source of these receptors: a woman aged 25 to 39 who had been exposed to COVID-19. Both conserved end residues are part of each CDR3. D genes are given only for firm matches. Size is omitted from some rows. Given values are once, few, many or a class for expanded clones.

-	TRBD1	TRBV19	TRBJ1-1	CASSRGTGGRGEAFF	TGTGCCAGTAGTAGAGGGACAGGGGGAAGAGGTGAAGCTTTCTTT
once	TRBD1	TRBV5-7	TRBJ1-4	CASSFPGQGGSNEKLFF	TGTGCCAGCAGCTTTCCGGGACAGGGAGGCTCTAATGAAAAACTGTTTTTT
-	-	TRBV19	TRBJ1-1	CASSIVGRGTEAFF	TGTGCCAGTAGTATAGTAGGGAGGGGGACTGAAGCTTTCTTT
-	TRBD2	TRBV18	TRBJ2-1	CASSRVGGSLTNEQFF	TGTGCCAGCTCAAGAGTCGGGGGGAGCCTCACGAATGAGCAGTTCTTC
-	TRBD1	TRBV6-5	TRBJ1-2	CASSYDRGYGYTF	TGTGCCAGCAGTTATGACAGGGGCTATGGCTACACCTTC
-	-	TRBV6-2/TRBV6-3	TRBJ1-2	CASSYRRGNLPSYGYTF	TGTGCCAGCAGTTACCGGAGGGGAAACTTGCCCTCCTATGGCTACACCTTC
-	TRBD1	TRBV6-5	TRBJ2-7	CASIWTGLGHEQYF	TGTGCCAGCATATGGACAGGGCTAGGACACGAGCAGTACTTC
once	-	TRBV5-5	TRBJ1-3	CASSLEGQGRDTIYF	TGTGCCAGCAGCTTGGAGGGGCAGGGGAGGGACACCATATATTTT
-	-	TRBV21-1	TRBJ2-2	CASSKVRTYHTGELFF	TGTGCCAGCAGCAAGGTGAGGACTTACCACACCGGGGAGCTGTTTTTT
-	TRBD1	TRBV11-3	TRBJ2-1	CASSYKTGAGPWVSYNEQFF	TGTGCCAGCAGCTATAAGACAGGGGCAGGGCCCTGGGTATCCTACAATGAGCAGTTCTTC
-	-	TRBV29-1	TRBJ2-7	CSVPVEPYEQYF	TGCAGCGTCCCGGTGGAGCCCTACGAGCAGTACTTC
-	TRBD1	TRBV5-1	TRBJ2-1	CASSLGQGDMNEQFF	TGCGCCAGCAGCTTGGGGCAGGGGGATATGAATGAGCAGTTCTTC
-	TRBD1	TRBV28	TRBJ2-7	CASSTRQGVRDEQYF	TGTGCCAGCAGTACGAGACAGGGGGTAAGGGACGAGCAGTACTTC
-	TRBD1	TRBV5-4	TRBJ1-4	CASSILNRGNEKLFF	TGTGCCAGCAGCATTCTAAACAGGGGAAATGAAAAACTGTTTTTT
few	TRBD2	TRBV4-2	TRBJ2-7	CASSQEMAGGHSEQYF	TGTGCCAGCAGCCAAGAGATGGCGGGGGGCCATAGCGAGCAGTACTTC
once	TRBD1	TRBV5-1	TRBJ1-2	CASSPGTGPYGYTF	TGCGCCAGCAGCCCCGGGACAGGGCCGTATGGCTACACCTTC
-	-	TRBV6-5	TRBJ1-1	CASRARGLNTEAFF	TGTGCCAGCAGGGCCAGGGGTTTGAACACTGAAGCTTTCTTT
-	TRBD1	TRBV16	TRBJ1-5	CASSLGTGGNQPQHF	TGTGCCAGCAGCCTTGGGACAGGGGGAAACCAGCCCCAGCATTTT
-	-	TRBV5-1	TRBJ1-1	CASRPGALNTEAFF	TGCGCCAGCAGGCCAGGGGCATTGAACACTGAAGCTTTCTTT
-	-	TRBV7-9	TRBJ1-1	CASSLSGLEAFF	TGTGCCAGCAGCTTATCGGGGTTGGAGGCTTTCTTT
few	TRBD1	TRBV9	TRBJ2-3	CASSPRRRDSRDTQYF	TGTGCCAGCAGCCCAAGAAGAAGGGACAGCCGGGATACGCAGTATTTT
-	TRBD1	TRBV7-8	TRBJ1-6	CASSSDPTGENSPLHF	TGTGCCAGCAGCTCCGACCCGACAGGGGAAAATTCACCCCTCCACTTT
-	-	TRBV10-3	TRBJ1-3	CAISEGWAGYSGNTIYF	TGTGCCATCAGTGAGGGGTGGGCAGGATACTCTGGAAACACCATATATTTT
-	-	TRBV5-4	TRBJ2-7	CASSLAGVSSNEQYF	TGTGCCAGCAGCTTGGCCGGAGTTTCATCCAACGAGCAGTACTTC
-	-	TRBV29-1	TRBJ1-1	CSVVTDFPTEAFF	TGCAGCGTTGTGACAGATTTCCCCACTGAAGCTTTCTTT
-	-	TRBV11-2	TRBJ1-1	CASSSSTGNTEAFF	TGTGCCAGCAGTTCGTCCACAGGGAACACTGAAGCTTTCTTT
-	TRBD1	TRBV19	TRBJ1-1	CASSSGQGLAEAFF	TGTGCCAGTAGTAGTGGACAGGGCCTCGCTGAAGCTTTCTTT
-	-	TRBV7-2	TRBJ1-1	CASSRYRALNTEAFF	TGTGCCAGCAGCAGATACAGGGCTTTGAACACTGAAGCTTTCTTT
-	-	TRBV9	TRBJ2-3	CASSTRTGTDTQYF	TGTGCCAGCAGCACCCGGACAGGCACAGATACGCAGTATTTT
-	-	TRBV19	TRBJ2-2	CASSIDSGHPKGGELFF	TGTGCCAGTAGTATAGATTCAGGACACCCTAAAGGCGGGGAGCTGTTTTTT
-	TRBD1	TRBV18	TRBJ1-1	CASSLQGAGFTEAFF	TGTGCCAGCTCACTGCAGGGGGCCGGGTTCACTGAAGCTTTCTTT
-	-	TRBV5-1	TRBJ2-3	CASSPYLADTDTQYF	TGCGCCAGCAGCCCCTACCTCGCGGACACAGATACGCAGTATTTT
-	TRBD1	TRBV7-8	TRBJ1-6	CASSFRIQGPQSPLHF	TGTGCCAGCAGCTTCCGGATACAGGGGCCCCAATCACCCCTCCACTTT
-	TRBD2	TRBV5-6	TRBJ2-3	CASSRGLAGGQADTQYF	TGTGCCAGCAGCAGGGGACTAGCGGGGGGGCAGGCAGATACGCAGTATTTT
-	-	TRBV11-1	TRBJ2-7	CASSRGQSYEQYF	TGTGCCAGCAGCCGAGGACAGTCCTACGAGCAGTACTTC
-	-	TRBV6-2/TRBV6-3	TRBJ1-2	CASSYRTASNYGYTF	TGTGCCAGCAGTTACCGGACAGCCTCTAACTATGGCTACACCTTC
-	-	TRBV5-6	TRBJ2-1	CASSLAGTEQFF	TGTGCCAGCAGCTTGGCGGGAACTGAGCAGTTCTTC
-	TRBD1	TRBV29-1	TRBJ2-7	CSVQDRVTYEQYF	TGCAGCGTCCAAGACAGGGTGACCTACGAGCAGTACTTC
-	TRBD1	TRBV3-1/TRBV3-2	TRBJ1-6	CASSQRTGRIRYNSPLHF	TGTGCCAGCAGCCAAAGGACAGGGAGGATACGCTATAATTCACCCCTCCACTTT
-	TRBD1	TRBV24-1	TRBJ2-5	CATSDPDRGPQETQYF	TGTGCCACCAGTGATCCCGACAGGGGACCCCAAGAGACCCAGTACTTC
-	-	TRBV6-5	TRBJ1-1	CASSYSNGMRAFF	TGTGCCAGCAGTTACTCGAACGGGATGAGGGCTTTCTTT
-	-	TRBV2	TRBJ2-3	CASSEVAPSTDTQYF	TGTGCCAGCAGTGAAGTGGCCCCTAGCACAGATACGCAGTATTTT
-	TRBD2	TRBV5-1	TRBJ2-3	CASSRTGSGTSGRRTDTQYF	TGCGCCAGCAGCCGGACCGGCTCCGGGACTAGCGGGCGTCGCACAGATACGCAGTATTTT
-	-	TRBV30	TRBJ1-1	CAWSRGTEAFF	TGTGCCTGGAGTCGGGGGACTGAAGCTTTCTTT
-	TRBD2	TRBV18	TRBJ2-3	CASSPQLAGGRADTQYF	TGTGCCAGCTCACCGCAACTAGCGGGGGGGCGAGCAGATACGCAGTATTTT
-	TRBD1	TRBV5-1	TRBJ1-4	CASSLGSGGQGGEKLFF	TGCGCCAGCAGCTTAGGCTCCGGGGGACAGGGTGGTGAAAAACTGTTTTTT
once	-	TRBV29-1	TRBJ1-2	CSVDGWGEGYTF	TGCAGCGTTGACGGCTGGGGGGAGGGCTACACCTTC
few	-	TRBV4-1	TRBJ1-2	CASSQSNSYGYTF	TGCGCCAGCAGCCAATCTAACAGCTATGGCTACACCTTC
-	-	TRBV3-1/TRBV3-2	TRBJ1-3	CASSQVLRFGGNTIYF	TGTGCCAGCAGCCAAGTTCTGCGGTTCGGTGGAAACACCATATATTTT
-	-	TRBV5-1	TRBJ1-2	CASSLDRFDYTF	TGCGCCAGCAGCTTGGACAGGTTTGACTACACCTTC
-	-	TRBV10-3	TRBJ1-4	CAISDKGVGGEKLFF	TGTGCCATCAGTGATAAAGGGGTGGGTGGGGAAAAACTGTTTTTT
-	-	TRBV4-1	TRBJ2-1	CASSLSPRGYNEQFF	TGCGCCAGCAGCCTCAGCCCTCGGGGGTACAATGAGCAGTTCTTC
-	-	TRBV4-1	TRBJ1-5	CASSQDLGVNQPQHF	TGCGCCAGCAGCCAAGACTTAGGAGTCAATCAGCCCCAGCATTTT